These 9 T cell receptor beta chains originate from one sample sequenced in a study of a mutant IDH1 vaccine in newly diagnosed glioma. Time point here: baseline, week 1 (first vaccination visit). Treatment specified: pre-vaccination baseline after standard-of-care therapy. TCRdb's copy holds only in-frame clones and misses some; the assay was immunoSEQ multiplex PCR. This sample carries some 61,000 clones, 65% to 90% of them seen once, and the ten largest clones take approximately 2.6%. Sequenced here: PBMCs, sampled from a glioma patient treated with radiotherapy, temozolomide or both. These receptors were obtained from a man aged 30-40 years with glioma.

V gene TRBV5-1 combines with J gene TRBJ2-3, with 12 bases fitting TRBD2. This CDR3 has 17 amino acids. V shed 4 bases, J shed 0 bases, and the junction held 6 bases outside the gene matches. Germline V gene lookup returns CDR1 SGHRS and CDR2 YFSETQ. This CDR3 is CASSPGGLAGSTDTQYF. CDR3 coding DNA: TGCGCCAGCAGCCCGGGTGGACTAGCGGGGAGCACAGATACGCAGTATTTT.

The rearrangement joins TRBV10-2 to TRBJ2-7; D gene uncertain. The CDR3 totals 17 residues. Germline V gene data show CDR1 as WSHSY and CDR2 as SAAADI. V was shortened by 0 bases and J by 3 bases, with 18 bases between the two germline ends. CDR3 DNA: TGCGCCAGCAGTGAGTCGCTCGGTAGCTCTACCGTCTACGAGCAGTACTTC. The encoded protein is CASSESLGSSTVYEQYF.

V is TRBV25-1 and J is TRBJ2-7; 9 bases line up with TRBD1. CDR1 is MGHDK, CDR2 SYGVNS, per germline. V lost 1 base to trimming and J lost 3 bases; unmatched junction nucleotides: 7. CDR3 size: 16 residues. CDR3 region: CASSESYGTGLYEQYF. DNA for the CDR3: TGTGCCAGCAGTGAATCCTATGGGACAGGGCTCTACGAGCAGTACTTC.

The rearrangement uses TRBV6-6 and TRBJ2-7, with TRBD2 identical over 9 bases. This CDR3 has 15 amino acids. Germline V lookup: CDR1 MNHNY, CDR2 SVGAGI (reference sequence). J was trimmed by 3 bases and V by 2 bases; bases with no gene match: 5. The DNA of the CDR3 is TGTGCCAGCAGTTACGGGACTAGCAATTTCTACGAGCAGTACTTC. Its protein product is CASSYGTSNFYEQYF.

A few counts support this clone. The genes are TRBV7-6 and TRBJ2-7, with D unclear. CDR1 SGHVS and CDR2 FNYEAQ come from the germline V gene. V lost 1 base to trimming and J lost 0 bases, with 16 bases between them. The CDR3 extends over 17 amino acids. The DNA for the CDR3 is TGTGCCAGCAGCTTAGTAAGCCAGCCTAAGAGCTCCTACGAGCAGTACTTC. Amino acid sequence: CASSLVSQPKSSYEQYF.

This chain connects TRBV19 to TRBJ1-5, with 10 positions matching TRBD1. CDR1 and CDR2 from the germline V gene are LNHDA and SQIVND (reference sequence). Trimming cost V 3 bases and J 0 bases; bases outside gene matches: 2. The length of the CDR3 is 16 residues. The CDR3 spells CASSIRDRGSNQPQHF. The CDR3 nucleotides are TGTGCCAGTAGTATCCGGGACAGGGGTAGCAATCAGCCCCAGCATTTT.

V gene TRBV6-5 combines with J gene TRBJ1-5; 7 bases align to TRBD1. Per the germline V gene, CDR1 is MNHEY and CDR2 is SVGAGI. Trimming removed 8 bases from V and 2 bases from J; junction bases left unmatched: 3. CDR3 length equals 13 residues. The CDR3 nucleotides are TGTGCCAGCGGACAGGTCCGCAATCAGCCCCAGCATTTT. This translates into CASGQVRNQPQHF.

The chain's CDR3 is CASVRQTSNQPQHF. CDR3 nucleotide sequence: TGTGCCAGCGTAAGACAGACTAGCAATCAGCCCCAGCATTTT. The chain links TRBV6-1 to TRBJ1-5; D may be TRBD1 (5 bases). CDR1 and CDR2 from the germline V gene are MNHNS and SASEGT. V was pared by 8 bases and J by 0 bases, with 11 bases between. CDR3 length: 14 residues.

The chain uses TRBV5-1 and TRBJ2-3; no firm D call. The germline CDR1 and CDR2 sequences are SGHRS and YFSETQ. Deletions cut 1 base from V and 0 bases from J, with 6 bases between. This CDR3 is 14 amino acids long. CDR3 region: CASSLMISTDTQYF. The CDR3 DNA reads TGCGCCAGCAGCTTGATGATTAGCACAGATACGCAGTATTTT. The complete variable domain, with remaining parts taken from reference TRBV5-1 and TRBJ2-3, reads KAGVTQTPRYLIKTRGQQVTLSCSPISGHRSVSWYQQTPGQGLQFLFEYFSETQRNKGNFPGRFSGRQFSNSRSEMNVSTLELGDSALYLCASSLMISTDTQYFGPGTRLTVL.